This TCR beta chain was found in a study of shared clonotypes between healthy human individuals. Whole-study context: Every donor yielded three CD4 naive, three CD4 memory, two CD8 naive and one CD8 memory plate. Study conclusions and caveats: What rarefaction showed was incomplete sorted-subset sequencing despite large depth. Blood was the only sampled material, and tissue repertoires likely differ.

To note about this clone: Its antigen is currently unknown.

V shed 2 bases and J shed 8 bases, with 12 bases lying between them. The CDR3 is 13 amino acids. Germline V gene sequence: CDR1 SGHTA, CDR2 FQGTGA. Every contributor of samples was a Caucasian grown-up residing in Nashville, Tennessee. Clones were sequenced by immunoSEQ multiplex PCR, and TCRdb holds only the in-frame ones, with some missing. Of about 1.1 million clones listed, around 78% were seen once; the top ten hold 0.5% to 0.6%. Material: memory CD4+ T cells from PBMCs. The subset: CD45RA-negative fraction. The TCR originated in a man aged 18-30 years in good health. Some clones in this sample may be carry-over from other donors' samples. This sequence joins TRBV7-3 and TRBJ1-2; D unclear. CDR3 protein: CASSLRAGQGYTF. CDR3 DNA: TGTGCCAGCAGCTTACGCGCAGGCCAAGGCTACACCTTC.